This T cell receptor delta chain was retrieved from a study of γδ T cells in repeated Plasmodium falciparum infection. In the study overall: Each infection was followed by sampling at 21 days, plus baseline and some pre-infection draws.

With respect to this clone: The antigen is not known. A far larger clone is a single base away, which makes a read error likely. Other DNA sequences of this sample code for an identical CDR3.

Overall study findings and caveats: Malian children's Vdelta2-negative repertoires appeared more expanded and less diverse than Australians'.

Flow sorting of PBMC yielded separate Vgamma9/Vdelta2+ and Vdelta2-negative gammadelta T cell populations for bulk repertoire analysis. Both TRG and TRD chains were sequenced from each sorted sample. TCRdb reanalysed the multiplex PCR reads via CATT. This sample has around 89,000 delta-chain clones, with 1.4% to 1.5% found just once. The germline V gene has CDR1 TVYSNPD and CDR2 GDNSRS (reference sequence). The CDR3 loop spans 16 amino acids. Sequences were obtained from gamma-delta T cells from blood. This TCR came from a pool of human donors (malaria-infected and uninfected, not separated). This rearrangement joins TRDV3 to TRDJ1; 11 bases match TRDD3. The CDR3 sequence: CALQYWGISYTDKLIF. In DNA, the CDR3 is TGTGCCTTACAGTACTGGGGGATATCGTACACCGACAAACTCATCTTT. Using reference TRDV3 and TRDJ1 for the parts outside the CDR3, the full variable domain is CDKVTQSSPDQTVASGSEVVLLCTYDTVYSNPDLFWYRIRPDYSFQFVFYGDNSRSEGADFTQGRFSVKHILTQKAFHLVISPVRTEDSATYYCALQYWGISYTDKLIFGKGTRVTVEP.